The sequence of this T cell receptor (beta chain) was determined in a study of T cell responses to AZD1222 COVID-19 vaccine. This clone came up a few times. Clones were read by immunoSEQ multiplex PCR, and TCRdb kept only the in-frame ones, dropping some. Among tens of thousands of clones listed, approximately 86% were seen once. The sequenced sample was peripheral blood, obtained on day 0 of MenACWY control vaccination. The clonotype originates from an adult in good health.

The CDR3 loop reads CASRARTSEYNEQFF. CDR3 in DNA: TGTGCCAGCAGGGCGAGAACTAGCGAATACAATGAGCAGTTCTTC. The rearrangement links TRBV5-8 to TRBJ2-1; 7 bases align to TRBD2. The CDR3 runs to 15 residues. Germline assignment: CDR1 SGHTS and CDR2 YDEGEE. Trimming cost V 5 bases and J 4 bases; bases outside gene matches: 9. The complete variable domain, with remaining parts taken from reference TRBV5-8 and TRBJ2-1, reads EAGVTQSPTHLIKTRGQQATLRCSPISGHTSVYWYQQALGLGLQFLLWYDEGEERNRGNFPPRFSGRQFPNYSSELNVNALELEDSALYLCASRARTSEYNEQFFGPGTRLTVL.